This T cell receptor beta chain is drawn from a study of blood T cell repertoires in COVID-19. About the study: Donors in the United States, Italy and Spain gave samples during acute or convalescent COVID-19. T cells, B-cell-depleted T cells, or PBMCs supplied cDNA or gDNA.

The table came from immunoSEQ multiplex PCR; TCRdb's copy has only in-frame clones and leaves some out. The sample shows around 95,000 clones, roughly 80% of them seen only once. V dropped 6 bases and J dropped 3 bases, with 18 bases sitting between them. The CDR3 spans 15 residues. Per germline, CDR1 SGHRS and CDR2 YFSETQ. Sequences were obtained from peripheral blood. This sequence joins TRBV5-1 and TRBJ1-1; D is possibly TRBD1 (5 bases). The sequence derives from an elderly woman with acute or convalescent COVID-19. The CDR3 DNA is TGCGCCAGCACCCTTTATGAACCGGGGGACACTGAAGCTTTCTTT. Amino acid sequence: CASTLYEPGDTEAFF.